A selection of T cell receptor beta chains follows, all from one sample in a study of T cell responses to AZD1222 COVID-19 vaccine. Generated by immunoSEQ multiplex PCR, the TCRdb table keeps only in-frame clones and is missing some. In the table there are some 100,000 clones, approximately 90% of which are singletons. Sequenced material: peripheral blood, taken on day 0 of AZD1222 vaccination. The receptors come from an adult in good health. Each CDR3 is given with its conserved first and last residue. A D gene is named only where the DNA matches it firmly. Clone sizes are given selectively: once, few, many, or a class where the clone is expanded.

j_gene: TRBJ2-7
v_gene: TRBV7-2
abundance: few
d_gene: NA
CDR3nt: TGTGCCAGCAGCTCACCTGGGCAGCAATACGAGCAGTACTTC
CDR3aa: CASSSPGQQYEQYF

j_gene: TRBJ2-3
v_gene: TRBV12-3/TRBV12-4
abundance: NA
d_gene: NA
CDR3nt: TGTGCCAGCAGTTTCGTGGATACGCAGTATTTT
CDR3aa: CASSFVDTQYF

j_gene: TRBJ1-5
v_gene: TRBV7-2
abundance: NA
d_gene: TRBD1
CDR3nt: TGTGCCAGCAGCCCGGACAGGAATCAGCCCCAGCATTTT
CDR3aa: CASSPDRNQPQHF

j_gene: TRBJ2-5
v_gene: TRBV5-6
abundance: NA
d_gene: NA
CDR3nt: TGTGCCAGCAGCTTGGCGGGACGTGGGGGAGAGACCCAGTACTTC
CDR3aa: CASSLAGRGGETQYF

j_gene: TRBJ1-1
v_gene: TRBV20-1
abundance: NA
d_gene: NA
CDR3nt: TGCAGTGCTAGTGGACAATACACTGAAGCTTTCTTT
CDR3aa: CSASGQYTEAFF

j_gene: TRBJ1-4
v_gene: TRBV4-3
abundance: NA
d_gene: TRBD1
CDR3nt: TGCGCCAGCAGCCAACCCGACAGGGGGCCGGAAAAACTGTTTTTT
CDR3aa: CASSQPDRGPEKLFF

j_gene: TRBJ1-1
v_gene: TRBV19
abundance: NA
d_gene: NA
CDR3nt: TGTGCCAGTAGTATTCAGGCAGTGAACACTGAAGCTTTCTTT
CDR3aa: CASSIQAVNTEAFF

j_gene: TRBJ2-3
v_gene: TRBV7-6
abundance: once
d_gene: TRBD2
CDR3nt: TGTGCCAGCAGCTTAACTAGCGGGGGAACAGATACGCAGTATTTT
CDR3aa: CASSLTSGGTDTQYF

j_gene: TRBJ1-1
v_gene: TRBV7-9
abundance: NA
d_gene: NA
CDR3nt: TGTGGCTATCGGGTCATGAACACTGAAGCTTTCTTT
CDR3aa: CGYRVMNTEAFF

j_gene: TRBJ1-1
v_gene: TRBV12-3/TRBV12-4
abundance: NA
d_gene: NA
CDR3nt: TGTGCCAGCAATAAGAACACTGAAGCTTTCTTT
CDR3aa: CASNKNTEAFF

j_gene: TRBJ2-7
v_gene: TRBV6-5
abundance: once
d_gene: TRBD1
CDR3nt: TGTGCCAGCACCCCAGGACAGGGGACCTCCTACGAGCAGTACTTC
CDR3aa: CASTPGQGTSYEQYF

j_gene: TRBJ1-2
v_gene: TRBV7-2
abundance: NA
d_gene: NA
CDR3nt: TGTGCCAGCAGCTTAGTTGGGGCGGGTAACTATGGCTACACCTTC
CDR3aa: CASSLVGAGNYGYTF

j_gene: TRBJ2-7
v_gene: TRBV9
abundance: few
d_gene: NA
CDR3nt: TGTGCCAGCAGCGTAAATAACGGCGGACCCTACGAGCAGTACTTC
CDR3aa: CASSVNNGGPYEQYF

j_gene: TRBJ2-7
v_gene: TRBV14
abundance: NA
d_gene: NA
CDR3nt: TGTGCCAGCTCTGAATTTTACGAGCAGTACTTC
CDR3aa: CASSEFYEQYF

j_gene: TRBJ2-7
v_gene: TRBV12-3/TRBV12-4
abundance: NA
d_gene: NA
CDR3nt: TGTGCCAGCAGTCGTGGGACCTACGAGCAGTACTTC
CDR3aa: CASSRGTYEQYF

j_gene: TRBJ2-7
v_gene: TRBV5-6
abundance: NA
d_gene: TRBD1
CDR3nt: TGTGCCAGCAGGGGACAGAACTACGAGCAGTACTTC
CDR3aa: CASRGQNYEQYF

j_gene: TRBJ1-4
v_gene: TRBV9
abundance: once
d_gene: TRBD1
CDR3nt: TGTGCCAGCAGCTCTCAGACAGGGCCTAATGAAAAACTGTTTTTT
CDR3aa: CASSSQTGPNEKLFF

j_gene: TRBJ1-4
v_gene: TRBV12-3/TRBV12-4
abundance: NA
d_gene: NA
CDR3nt: TGTGCCAGCAGTTTGCCCGGAGGGGAAAAACTGTTTTTT
CDR3aa: CASSLPGGEKLFF

j_gene: TRBJ2-7
v_gene: TRBV6-2/TRBV6-3
abundance: NA
d_gene: NA
CDR3nt: TGTGCCAGCAGTTATGGGGAGGCTGGCGAGCAGTACTTC
CDR3aa: CASSYGEAGEQYF

j_gene: TRBJ2-1
v_gene: TRBV4-2
abundance: NA
d_gene: TRBD2
CDR3nt: TGTGCCAGCAGCCAAGAAGGAGGCTCTAGCGGGGGCCGCCTCTACAATGAGCAGTTCTTC
CDR3aa: CASSQEGGSSGGRLYNEQFF

j_gene: TRBJ1-2
v_gene: TRBV5-6
abundance: NA
d_gene: NA
CDR3nt: TGTGCCAGCAGCTTGGTCGGTCGCAGCTATGGCTACACCTTC
CDR3aa: CASSLVGRSYGYTF

j_gene: TRBJ2-7
v_gene: TRBV6-5
abundance: NA
d_gene: TRBD1
CDR3nt: TGTGCCAGCAGTTACCTGATGACAGGGCGAGTCCACGAGCAGTACTTC
CDR3aa: CASSYLMTGRVHEQYF

j_gene: TRBJ2-7
v_gene: TRBV18
abundance: NA
d_gene: NA
CDR3nt: TGTGCCAGCTCACCGGGAACACTAGAGCAGTACTTC
CDR3aa: CASSPGTLEQYF

j_gene: TRBJ1-1
v_gene: TRBV7-9
abundance: NA
d_gene: TRBD1
CDR3nt: TGTGCCAGCAGCTTGAAAGGGGGCCAGGACACTGAAGCTTTCTTT
CDR3aa: CASSLKGGQDTEAFF

j_gene: TRBJ1-2
v_gene: TRBV7-2
abundance: NA
d_gene: TRBD1
CDR3nt: TGTGCCAGCAGCTTACAGACAGGGAACTATGGCTACACCTTC
CDR3aa: CASSLQTGNYGYTF

j_gene: TRBJ2-1
v_gene: TRBV7-3
abundance: NA
d_gene: NA
CDR3nt: TGTGCCAGCAGCTTAGTGAACGTAGGGAACAATGAGCAGTTCTTC
CDR3aa: CASSLVNVGNNEQFF

j_gene: TRBJ1-1
v_gene: TRBV7-9
abundance: few
d_gene: TRBD1
CDR3nt: TGTGCCAGCAGCTTGGTACAGGGGGCTGAAGCTTTCTTT
CDR3aa: CASSLVQGAEAFF

j_gene: TRBJ2-3
v_gene: TRBV7-3
abundance: NA
d_gene: NA
CDR3nt: TGTGCCAGCAGCTTAGATGGGGGTACGCAGTATTTT
CDR3aa: CASSLDGGTQYF

j_gene: TRBJ1-2
v_gene: TRBV7-9
abundance: NA
d_gene: TRBD1
CDR3nt: TGTGCCAGCAGCCCCGGACAGGGAAGGGGGGCCTATGGCTACACCTTC
CDR3aa: CASSPGQGRGAYGYTF

j_gene: TRBJ1-2
v_gene: TRBV10-3
abundance: NA
d_gene: NA
CDR3nt: TGTGCCATCAGTGAGGACGCTATAGGCTACACCTTC
CDR3aa: CAISEDAIGYTF

j_gene: TRBJ1-2
v_gene: TRBV12-3/TRBV12-4
abundance: NA
d_gene: NA
CDR3nt: TGTGCCAGCAGTTTCAAACCTAACTATGGCTACACCTTC
CDR3aa: CASSFKPNYGYTF

j_gene: TRBJ2-7
v_gene: TRBV30
abundance: NA
d_gene: NA
CDR3nt: TGTGCCTGGAGCAACGGACAAAGGGGCGAGCAGTACTTC
CDR3aa: CAWSNGQRGEQYF

j_gene: TRBJ1-3
v_gene: TRBV9
abundance: NA
d_gene: NA
CDR3nt: TGTGCCAGCAGCGTAATGGGACTCGGCTCTGGAAACACCATATATTTT
CDR3aa: CASSVMGLGSGNTIYF

j_gene: TRBJ1-1
v_gene: TRBV7-2
abundance: NA
d_gene: TRBD1
CDR3nt: TGTGCCAGCAGCGTCAGGGGGGTGAACACTGAAGCTTTCTTT
CDR3aa: CASSVRGVNTEAFF

j_gene: TRBJ2-1
v_gene: TRBV9
abundance: NA
d_gene: TRBD1
CDR3nt: TGTGCCAGCAGCGTTATGACAGGGGGAAATGAGCAGTTCTTC
CDR3aa: CASSVMTGGNEQFF

j_gene: TRBJ1-6
v_gene: TRBV28
abundance: NA
d_gene: NA
CDR3nt: TGTGCCAGCAGCCCAATGGAGGGCAATGCGGCAAATTCACCCCTCCACTTT
CDR3aa: CASSPMEGNAANSPLHF

j_gene: TRBJ2-5
v_gene: TRBV19
abundance: NA
d_gene: NA
CDR3nt: TGTGCCAGTAGAGGCAGGCAAGAGACCCAGTACTTC
CDR3aa: CASRGRQETQYF

j_gene: TRBJ2-1
v_gene: TRBV7-6
abundance: NA
d_gene: TRBD2
CDR3nt: TGTGCCAGCAGCCGGTCCCTTCTAATGGAACTAGCGGGGGGGCGAGATGAGCAGTTCTTC
CDR3aa: CASSRSLLMELAGGRDEQFF

j_gene: TRBJ1-1
v_gene: TRBV5-1
abundance: NA
d_gene: NA
CDR3nt: TGCGCCAGCAGCATAAGGGCTCGGGAGTCTGAAGCTTTCTTT
CDR3aa: CASSIRARESEAFF

j_gene: TRBJ2-3
v_gene: TRBV9
abundance: NA
d_gene: TRBD2
CDR3nt: TGTGCCAGCAGCGCGGGACTAGCGGGCACAGATACGCAGTATTTT
CDR3aa: CASSAGLAGTDTQYF

j_gene: TRBJ2-5
v_gene: TRBV9
abundance: NA
d_gene: NA
CDR3nt: TGTGCCAGCAGCGTATATGGACTAAGCCAAGAGACCCAGTACTTC
CDR3aa: CASSVYGLSQETQYF

j_gene: TRBJ1-2
v_gene: TRBV28
abundance: NA
d_gene: NA
CDR3nt: TGTGCCAGCAGATCAGGGCGTGGCTACACCTTC
CDR3aa: CASRSGRGYTF

j_gene: TRBJ2-5
v_gene: TRBV11-2
abundance: NA
d_gene: NA
CDR3nt: TGTGCCAGCAGCTTAGGTACCGGGGCGCCGCAAGAGACCCAGTACTTC
CDR3aa: CASSLGTGAPQETQYF

j_gene: TRBJ2-4
v_gene: TRBV6-5
abundance: once
d_gene: NA
CDR3nt: TGTGCCAGCAGCGCAGACCGTCCCCCCAACATTCAGTACTTC
CDR3aa: CASSADRPPNIQYF

j_gene: TRBJ2-7
v_gene: TRBV3-1/TRBV3-2
abundance: NA
d_gene: TRBD1
CDR3nt: TGTGCCAGCAGCCAAGATAAGGGACAGGGGGACCGATACGAGCAGTACTTC
CDR3aa: CASSQDKGQGDRYEQYF

j_gene: TRBJ2-7
v_gene: TRBV18
abundance: few
d_gene: TRBD2
CDR3nt: TGTGCCAGCTCACCTCTCGGGACTAATCTCTACGAGCAGTACTTC
CDR3aa: CASSPLGTNLYEQYF

j_gene: TRBJ2-3
v_gene: TRBV10-3
abundance: NA
d_gene: TRBD1
CDR3nt: TGTGCCATCAATGACCCCGGGACAGGGGCCACAGATACGCAGTATTTT
CDR3aa: CAINDPGTGATDTQYF

j_gene: TRBJ2-3
v_gene: TRBV4-3
abundance: NA
d_gene: NA
CDR3nt: TGCGCCAGCAGCCAAGATGGGTTGCAGGGGCGGCCAGATACGCAGTATTTT
CDR3aa: CASSQDGLQGRPDTQYF

j_gene: TRBJ2-2
v_gene: TRBV29-1
abundance: NA
d_gene: TRBD1
CDR3nt: TGCAGCGCTGACAGGGGGGGAAACACCGGGGAGCTGTTTTTT
CDR3aa: CSADRGGNTGELFF

j_gene: TRBJ2-7
v_gene: TRBV27
abundance: NA
d_gene: TRBD2
CDR3nt: TGTGCCAGCAGTTCGGGACTAGCGGGGGGGCTGCACGAGCAGTACTTC
CDR3aa: CASSSGLAGGLHEQYF

j_gene: TRBJ1-5
v_gene: TRBV2
abundance: NA
d_gene: NA
CDR3nt: TGTGCCAGCAGAGTAGGGACACTTTATAGCAATCAGCCCCAGCATTTT
CDR3aa: CASRVGTLYSNQPQHF

j_gene: TRBJ1-2
v_gene: TRBV5-1
abundance: few
d_gene: NA
CDR3nt: TGCGCCAGCAGCTTGGACATGAGTAACTATGGCTACACCTTC
CDR3aa: CASSLDMSNYGYTF

j_gene: TRBJ2-7
v_gene: TRBV11-2
abundance: NA
d_gene: NA
CDR3nt: TGTGCCAGCAGCTTAGGGAGTGGGGGGCTCTACGAGCAGTACTTC
CDR3aa: CASSLGSGGLYEQYF

j_gene: TRBJ1-1
v_gene: TRBV5-1
abundance: NA
d_gene: TRBD1
CDR3nt: TGCGCCAGCAGCCCTGGACAGGGGATCACTGAAGCTTTCTTT
CDR3aa: CASSPGQGITEAFF

j_gene: TRBJ1-2
v_gene: TRBV6-5
abundance: NA
d_gene: NA
CDR3nt: TGTGCCAGCAGTCAACAGGGAGGTGGCTACACCTTC
CDR3aa: CASSQQGGGYTF

j_gene: TRBJ1-5
v_gene: TRBV18
abundance: NA
d_gene: NA
CDR3nt: TGTGCCAGCTCACCACCGGCAGGGGCTCAGCCCCAGCATTTT
CDR3aa: CASSPPAGAQPQHF

j_gene: TRBJ1-3
v_gene: TRBV12-3/TRBV12-4
abundance: NA
d_gene: NA
CDR3nt: TGTGCCAGCAGAATAACAGAGATTGACACCATATATTTT
CDR3aa: CASRITEIDTIYF

j_gene: TRBJ2-1
v_gene: TRBV4-1
abundance: NA
d_gene: TRBD2
CDR3nt: TGCGCCAGCAGCCCCACTAGCGGGGGGGTTACGGGGCAGTTCTTC
CDR3aa: CASSPTSGGVTGQFF

j_gene: TRBJ1-2
v_gene: TRBV6-5
abundance: NA
d_gene: NA
CDR3nt: TGTGCCAGCAGACCGGGACAACCTGCTAACTATGGCTACACCTTC
CDR3aa: CASRPGQPANYGYTF